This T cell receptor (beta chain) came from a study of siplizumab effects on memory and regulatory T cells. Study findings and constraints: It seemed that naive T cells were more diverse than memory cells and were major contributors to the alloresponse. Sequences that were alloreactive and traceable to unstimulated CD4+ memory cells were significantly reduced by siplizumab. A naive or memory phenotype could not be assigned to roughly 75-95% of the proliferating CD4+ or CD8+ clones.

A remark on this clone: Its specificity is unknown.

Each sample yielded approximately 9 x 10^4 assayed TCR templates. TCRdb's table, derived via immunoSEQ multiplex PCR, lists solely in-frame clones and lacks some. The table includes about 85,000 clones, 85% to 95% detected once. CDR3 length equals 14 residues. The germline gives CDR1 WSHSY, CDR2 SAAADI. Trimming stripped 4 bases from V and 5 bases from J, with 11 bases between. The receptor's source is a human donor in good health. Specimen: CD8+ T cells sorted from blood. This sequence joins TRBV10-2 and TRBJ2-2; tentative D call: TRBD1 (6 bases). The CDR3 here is CASSAGTRTGELFF. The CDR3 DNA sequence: TGCGCCAGCAGTGCGGGGACAAGAACCGGGGAGCTGTTTTTT.